One sample yielded the 18 T cell receptor beta chains listed below, sequenced in a study of blood T cell repertoires in COVID-19 (dated by TCRdb to about 2020). Libraries were built with the immunoSEQ multiplex PCR assay. TCRdb retrieved this table from immuneACCESS and kept in-frame rearrangements only. Not all clones are present; in checked studies, unresolved V genes account for under half, and no reason is known for the remainder. A total of about 220,000 clones appear in this sample, roughly 81% of them only once. The ten top clones hold under 3.5% of the sample. The sequenced material came from peripheral blood. The receptors shown here come from a man in his fifties who had recovered from COVID-19.

The rearrangement links TRBV5-1 to TRBJ2-2, with 11 bases matching TRBD1. J was trimmed by 6 bases and V by 5 bases; bases with no gene match: 6. The CDR3 totals 15 residues. The germline gives CDR1 SGHRS, CDR2 YFSETQ. The CDR3 region has the DNA TGCGCCAGCAGGATCGGGACAGGGGGAGCCGGGGAGCTGTTTTTT. It translates to CASRIGTGGAGELFF.

DNA of the CDR3: TGTGCCAGCAGTCTCGAGGGGGTATCCTCCTACGAGCAGTACTTC. This codes for CASSLEGVSSYEQYF. This chain links TRBV28 with TRBJ2-7; the D gene is possibly TRBD1 (6 bases). The germline CDR1 and CDR2 sequences are MDHEN and SYDVKM. CDR3 length: 15 amino acids. V lost 5 bases and J lost 0, with 14 bases in between.

The J gene is TRBJ2-3, the V gene TRBV6-5, with TRBD2 matching 11 bases. V shed 8 bases and J 4 bases; nucleotides not matched to a gene: 8. Germline CDR1 and CDR2: MNHEY and SVGAGI. The CDR3 totals 15 residues. The CDR3 region has the DNA TGTGCCAGCGGTATAGCGGGAGGGCCGCCAGATACGCAGTATTTT. Translating gives CASGIAGGPPDTQYF.

CDR3 amino acids: CASSSPGAGGMYEQYF. The CDR3 coding sequence is TGTGCCAGCAGTTCCCCCGGGGCAGGGGGTATGTACGAGCAGTACTTC. The chain recombines TRBV28 with TRBJ2-7; 7 bases agree with TRBD1. CDR1 is MDHEN, CDR2 SYDVKM, per germline. The ends lost 4 bases at V and 4 bases at J; junction bases unmatched: 13. The CDR3 has 16 amino acids.

V gene TRBV19 combines with J gene TRBJ2-5, with 7 bases lining up with TRBD2. Germline V gives CDR1 LNHDA, CDR2 SQIVND (reference sequence). With 3 bases clipped from V and 5 bases from J, the junction kept 3 bases outside the gene matches. The CDR3 extends over 13 amino acids. CDR3: CASSMGSGETQYF. CDR3 sequence (DNA): TGTGCCAGTAGTATGGGTAGCGGGGAGACCCAGTACTTC.

The chain recombines TRBV12-5 with TRBJ1-2; D remains unclear. V lost 0 bases and J 0 bases, leaving 8 bases between the germline ends. Germline CDR1 LGHNT, CDR2 FRNRAP. The CDR3 has 15 amino acids. CDR3 nucleotides: TGTGCTAGTGGTTTGGTTGCGATCCCTAACTATGGCTACACCTTC. As protein: CASGLVAIPNYGYTF.

The chain links TRBV11-2 to TRBJ2-1; 8 nucleotides match TRBD2. Germline-derived CDR1 and CDR2 are SGHAT and FQNNGV. This CDR3 contains 17 residues. The V gene end was trimmed by 3 bases and the J gene end by 6 bases; junction bases not matched to a gene: 13. In DNA form, the CDR3 reads TGTGCCAGCAGCTTCGCCCTCGGGACTAGTGCACTCAATGAGCAGTTCTTC. Protein sequence: CASSFALGTSALNEQFF.

J is TRBJ2-1 and V is TRBV5-1; possibly TRBD1 for D (6 bases). The CDR3 has 13 amino acids. The V end was cut by 10 bases, the J end by 4 bases, with 15 bases between. Germline V gene sequence: CDR1 SGHRS, CDR2 YFSETQ. For the CDR3, the DNA is TGCGCCGTCCGGGACAAGACTTACAATGAGCAGTTCTTC. Protein sequence: CAVRDKTYNEQFF.

This chain connects TRBV5-1 to TRBJ1-1; no firm D call. The CDR3 is 16 residues long. Germline loops: CDR1 SGHRS, CDR2 YFSETQ. Trimming shortened V by 4 bases and J by 0 bases, and 16 bases separated the two germline ends. The CDR3 sequence: CASSASLLQMNTEAFF. The CDR3 DNA reads as TGCGCCAGCAGCGCATCTCTTTTACAGATGAACACTGAAGCTTTCTTT.

The genes are TRBV5-1 and TRBJ2-5; 13 positions match TRBD2. V was pared by 4 bases and J by 5 bases, with 14 bases of the junction left unmatched. The germline V gene has CDR1 SGHRS and CDR2 YFSETQ. This CDR3 comprises 18 residues. The CDR3 DNA reads TGCGCCAGCAGCGAGATCCCGGGACTAGCGGGAAGAGGGGAGACCCAGTACTTC. Its translation: CASSEIPGLAGRGETQYF.

The rearrangement joins TRBV19 to TRBJ1-1; possible D gene TRBD1, 6 bases. The CDR3 is made up of 13 amino acids. The ends were cut back, 5 bases at V and 3 bases at J, with 10 bases in the middle. Per germline, CDR1 LNHDA and CDR2 SQIVND (reference sequence). This CDR3 is CASSFAGDTEAFF. In DNA form, the CDR3 reads TGTGCCAGTAGTTTCGCAGGGGACACTGAAGCTTTCTTT.

V usage is TRBV7-9 and J usage is TRBJ2-7; D not resolved. The germline gives CDR1 SEHNR, CDR2 FQNEAQ (reference sequence). Trimming shortened V by 3 bases and J by 5 bases, and 20 bases separated the two germline ends. The CDR3 spans 16 residues. CDR3 region: CASSFVDNLGVDEQYF. Written as DNA, the CDR3 is TGTGCCAGCAGCTTCGTAGACAACCTGGGTGTCGACGAGCAGTACTTC.

The gene calls are TRBV5-6 and TRBJ2-7; D possibly corresponds to TRBD2 (5 bases). The V gene lost 6 bases and the J gene lost 2 bases, with 15 bases spanning the gap. The CDR3 is made up of 14 amino acids. The V gene's germline CDR1 is SGHDT and CDR2 YYEEEE. The CDR3 coding sequence is TGTGCCAGCACCCTCGGAGCGGCTACCTACGAGCAGTACTTC. Protein sequence: CASTLGAATYEQYF.

This chain joins TRBV5-8 and TRBJ2-5; 8 bases agree with TRBD1. V shed 4 bases, J shed 5 bases, and the junction held 10 bases outside the gene matches. Germline-derived CDR1 and CDR2 are SGHTS and YDEGEE. The CDR3 runs 15 residues. The CDR3 loop is CASSLTGAGWETQYF. CDR3 nucleotides: TGTGCCAGCAGCCTGACAGGGGCGGGTTGGGAGACCCAGTACTTC.

The chain recombines TRBV9 with TRBJ1-1; D is unresolved. The CDR3 consists of 13 residues. Germline CDR1 reads SGDLS; CDR2 reads YYNGEE. The V gene lost 4 bases and the J gene lost 5 bases, with 12 bases spanning the gap. The DNA for the CDR3 is TGTGCCAGCAGCCTATCCCGGGAAACTGAAGCTTTCTTT. It yields the protein CASSLSRETEAFF.

This rearrangement joins TRBV6-1 to TRBJ2-2; 11 bases fit TRBD2. CDR3 length: 16 amino acids. Germline CDR1 MNHNS, CDR2 SASEGT. With 2 bases clipped from V and 4 bases from J, the junction kept 3 bases outside the gene matches. In nucleotides, the CDR3 is TGTGCCAGCAGTGAACTAGCGGGAGGTAGCACCGGGGAGCTGTTTTTT. It is translated as CASSELAGGSTGELFF.

V and J are TRBV11-2 and TRBJ1-2, with D hard to call. Trimming took off 1 base at V and 2 bases at J, with 11 bases between the two ends. This CDR3 comprises 15 residues. From germline, CDR1 is SGHAT and CDR2 FQNNGV. This chain's CDR3 is CASSLAQERNYGYTF. The CDR3 DNA reads as TGTGCCAGCAGCTTAGCGCAGGAGCGGAACTATGGCTACACCTTC.

This sequence joins TRBV30 and TRBJ2-5; D gene uncertain. The germline V gene encodes CDR1 GTSNPN and CDR2 SVGIG (reference sequence). The V end lost 2 bases, the J end lost 2 bases, and 3 bases lay between the germline ends. CDR3 length equals 11 residues. The CDR3 region is CAWSIQETQYF. CDR3 nucleotides: TGTGCCTGGAGTATACAAGAGACCCAGTACTTC.